These 28 T cell receptor beta chains share one sample of origin, sequenced in a study of vaccination and CD4 T cells after COVID-19. TCRdb independently ran MiXCR on the PCR reads; one entry per CDR3 protein. The sample lists roughly 15,000 distinct CDR3 sequences, approximately 71% occurring once. The specimen comprised CD4+ T cells from blood, sampled after SARS-CoV-2 vaccination. The receptors originated from a human donor who had recovered from COVID-19.

This rearrangement joins TRBV7-2 to TRBJ1-3; D remains ambiguous. The CDR3 sequence is 13 residues long. Germline V lookup: CDR1 SGHTA, CDR2 FQGNSA. The V end was cut by 5 bases, the J end by 0 bases, with 5 bases between. The CDR3 bases are TGTGCCAGCAGCCCCTACTCTGGAAACACCATATATTTT. This sequence encodes CASSPYSGNTIYF.

The CDR3 here is CASSPRSGQSLWIQETQYF. In nucleotides, the CDR3 is TGTGCCAGCAGCCCCCGATCTGGACAGTCCCTTTGGATCCAAGAGACCCAGTACTTC. This chain connects TRBV9 to TRBJ2-5, with a possible D match to TRBD1 (6 bases). Germline V lookup: CDR1 SGDLS, CDR2 YYNGEE. There are 19 residues in the CDR3. V was trimmed by 4 bases and J by 1 base, leaving 26 bases between them.

The chain links TRBV28 to TRBJ1-1; TRBD1 matches 12 bases. Germline-derived CDR1 and CDR2 are MDHEN and SYDVKM. The CDR3 extends over 16 amino acids. Trimming at V came to 2 bases and at J to 6 bases, leaving 7 bases not matched to a gene. CDR3 residues: CASSLGTGGGMAEAFF. CDR3 nucleotide sequence: TGTGCCAGCAGTTTAGGGACAGGGGGCGGGATGGCTGAAGCTTTCTTT.

The chain couples TRBV20-1 to TRBJ2-3; a possible D gene is TRBD2 (6 bases). The germline V gene has CDR1 DFQATT and CDR2 SNEGSKA (reference sequence). The CDR3 is 14 residues long. With 3 bases removed from V and 1 base from J, the gap between germline ends came to 11 bases. CDR3 DNA sequence: TGCAGTGCTAGTTACTCTAGCGGCACAGATACGCAGTATTTT. It yields the protein CSASYSSGTDTQYF.

The chain joins TRBV20-1 to TRBJ2-3; D may correspond to TRBD1 or TRBD2 (5 bases each). Germline CDR1 DFQATT, CDR2 SNEGSKA (reference sequence). This CDR3 has 13 residues. V was cut by 4 bases and J by 0 bases, with 8 bases left in between. CDR3 coding DNA: TGCAGTGCTAAGGGACCGAGCACAGATACGCAGTATTTT. It encodes CSAKGPSTDTQYF.

This clonotype was seen only a few times. The CDR3 loop is CASSGHGGGLSYEQYF. DNA of the CDR3: TGTGCCAGCAGCGGACACGGGGGGGGACTTTCCTACGAGCAGTACTTC. The chain employs TRBV7-9 and TRBJ2-7; 8 bases line up with TRBD2. V was clipped by 5 bases and J by 1 base; unmatched bases: 10. The V gene's germline CDR1 is SEHNR and CDR2 FQNEAQ (reference sequence). The CDR3 totals 16 residues. Complete variable domain (other parts from reference TRBV7-9 and TRBJ2-7): DTGVSQNPRHKITKRGQNVTFRCDPISEHNRLYWYRQTLGQGPEFLTYFQNEAQLEKSRLLSDRFSAERPKGSFSTLEIQRTEQGDSAMYLCASSGHGGGLSYEQYFGPGTRLTVT.

This chain links TRBV19 with TRBJ2-2, with 9 bases that match TRBD2. Germline V CDR1 and CDR2: LNHDA, SQIVND (reference sequence). Trimming removed 2 bases from V and 7 bases from J; junction bases left unmatched: 2. There are 14 residues in the CDR3. The CDR3 sequence is CASSILAGYGELFF. CDR3 coding DNA: TGTGCCAGTAGTATACTAGCGGGATACGGGGAGCTGTTTTTT.

The V and J genes are TRBV27 and TRBJ2-7; TRBD2 agrees at 8 bases. This CDR3 region has 13 residues. In germline, CDR1 is MNHEY, CDR2 SMNVEV (reference sequence). V gave up 6 bases and J gave up 6 bases; unmatched junction bases: 7. CDR3 loop: CASRGLVLGEQYF. The CDR3 region has the DNA TGTGCCAGCAGGGGACTAGTTTTGGGCGAGCAGTACTTC.

In this sample, this clonotype turned up once. The chain couples TRBV27 to TRBJ2-5; 9 bases match TRBD2. This CDR3 has 18 amino acids. In germline, CDR1 is MNHEY, CDR2 SMNVEV (reference sequence). Losses at the gene ends were 5 bases for V and 5 bases for J; bases not matched to a gene: 18. The CDR3 loop reads CASSPRIAGVGLGETQYF. CDR3 coding DNA: TGTGCCAGCAGTCCCCGTATAGCGGGAGTGGGACTAGGGGAGACCCAGTACTTC.

The chain couples TRBV6-5 to TRBJ1-2; D unresolved. The CDR3 contains 16 residues. Germline V gene sequence: CDR1 MNHEY, CDR2 SVGAGI. Trimming left V 0 bases short and J 4 bases short, with 15 bases between. CDR3 residues: CASSYSSGKGPYGYTF. The CDR3 coding sequence is TGTGCCAGCAGTTACTCGAGTGGCAAAGGACCCTATGGCTACACCTTC.

This clonotype was seen more than once but under ten times. The chain couples TRBV6-1 to TRBJ2-5; no definite D call. This CDR3 has 15 residues. V was pared by 8 bases and J by 1 base, with 17 bases between. Germline CDR1 MNHNS, CDR2 SASEGT. The CDR3 sequence is CASLFGYYFQETQYF. The CDR3 nucleotides read TGTGCCAGCCTCTTCGGATACTACTTCCAAGAGACCCAGTACTTC.

The V gene is TRBV27, the J gene TRBJ1-1, with D possibly being TRBD1 (6 bases). With 7 bases removed from V and 1 base from J, the gap between germline ends came to 13 bases. The germline gives CDR1 MNHEY, CDR2 SMNVEV (reference sequence). This CDR3 has 14 amino acids. The CDR3 DNA reads TGTGCCAGCACCTCGCGGGGGCGGAACACTGAAGCTTTCTTT. It is translated as CASTSRGRNTEAFF.

This chain uses TRBV30 with TRBJ1-3; 7 positions agree with TRBD1. From germline, CDR1 is GTSNPN and CDR2 SVGIG (reference sequence). The CDR3 is 14 residues long. The V segment lost 4 bases and the J segment 7 bases; nucleotides outside the gene matches: 10. The CDR3 here is CAWIWGRGKNTIYF. The CDR3 coding sequence is TGTGCCTGGATTTGGGGCAGGGGGAAGAACACCATATATTTT.

The V call is TRBV7-9, the J call TRBJ1-3, with 9 bases matching TRBD1. The CDR3 length is 17 residues. From germline, CDR1 is SEHNR and CDR2 FQNEAQ (reference sequence). The V gene end was trimmed by 5 bases and the J gene end by 7 bases; junction bases not matched to a gene: 15. In nucleotides, the CDR3 is TGTGCCAGCAGCAATAGGGACAGGGATTTATGGTGGAACACCATATATTTT. Its translation: CASSNRDRDLWWNTIYF.

CDR3: CASSLFPGTQYF. The DNA of the CDR3 is TGTGCCAGCAGTTTGTTTCCTGGAACCCAGTACTTC. The chain combines TRBV12-3 or TRBV12-4 with TRBJ2-5, with D unclear. The V and J ends lost 3 bases and 8 bases respectively, with 10 bases between them. CDR3 length equals 12 residues.

This clonotype came up a few times. The chain uses TRBV27 and TRBJ2-7, with TRBD1 as a possible D gene (5 bases). The CDR3 covers 14 residues. V lost 7 bases and J lost 2, with 15 bases in between. Germline V CDR1 and CDR2: MNHEY, SMNVEV (reference sequence). CDR3 sequence reads: CASNYYRSPYEQYF. The CDR3 DNA follows: TGTGCCAGCAATTACTACAGGAGCCCCTACGAGCAGTACTTC.

The genes are TRBV28 and TRBJ1-5, with D tentatively TRBD1 (6 bases). The CDR3 runs 14 residues. Germline values: CDR1 MDHEN, CDR2 SYDVKM. V was trimmed by 3 bases and J by 6 bases, leaving 12 bases between them. CDR3 sequence reads: CASSFWDNSQPQHF. The CDR3 nucleotides read TGTGCCAGCAGTTTTTGGGACAATAGTCAGCCCCAGCATTTT.

This chain uses TRBV2 with TRBJ1-1; D is uncertain. This CDR3 spans 14 amino acids. Germline loops: CDR1 SNHLY, CDR2 FYNNEI. Trimming removed 1 base from V and 4 bases from J, with 10 bases in between. This CDR3 reads CASSEDLPATEAFF. In DNA, the CDR3 is TGTGCCAGCAGTGAAGATCTGCCGGCCACTGAAGCTTTCTTT.

In this sample, this clonotype turned up a few times. The chain couples TRBV7-2 to TRBJ1-6, with 10 bases that match TRBD1. The CDR3 runs to 15 residues. V was clipped by 1 base and J by 10 bases; unmatched bases: 4. CDR1 and CDR2 from the germline V gene are SGHTA and FQGNSA. The CDR3 DNA reads as TGTGCCAGCAGCTTAGACGGGACAGGGGTCTCACCCCTCCACTTT. This gives the protein CASSLDGTGVSPLHF.

The chain is built from TRBV27 and TRBJ2-5, with TRBD2 identical over 8 bases. This CDR3 contains 13 residues. CDR1 MNHEY and CDR2 SMNVEV come from the germline V gene (reference sequence). V shed 6 bases, J shed 5 bases, and the junction held 5 bases outside the gene matches. The CDR3: CASSPPGGETQYF. CDR3 DNA: TGTGCCAGCAGCCCCCCGGGAGGGGAGACCCAGTACTTC.

The chain uses TRBV7-2 and TRBJ2-4; tentative D call: TRBD1 (7 bases). V lost 2 bases and J lost 7, with 12 bases in between. The V gene's germline CDR1 is SGHTA and CDR2 FQGNSA. There are 14 residues in the CDR3. CDR3 amino acids: CASSLTEGANIQYF. CDR3 nucleotides: TGTGCCAGCAGCTTAACGGAGGGGGCGAACATTCAGTACTTC.

CDR3 amino acids: CSASERGLAGGKDTQYF. The CDR3 nucleotides read TGCAGTGCTTCGGAGCGGGGACTAGCGGGAGGAAAAGATACGCAGTATTTT. The rearrangement joins TRBV20-1 to TRBJ2-3, with 15 bases lining up with TRBD2. CDR3 length: 17 residues. CDR1 is DFQATT and CDR2 is SNEGSKA in the germline V gene (reference sequence). V dropped 5 bases and J dropped 5; count of bases not matched to a gene: 11.

The chain combines TRBV3-1 with TRBJ1-6; D is possibly TRBD1 (6 bases). The CDR3 is made up of 15 amino acids. Germline V lookup: CDR1 LGHDT, CDR2 YNNKEL (reference sequence). Deletions cut 6 bases from V and 7 bases from J, with 16 bases between. CDR3 region: CASSVGGSGNSPLHF. CDR3 nucleotides: TGTGCCAGCAGTGTCGGGGGCTCGGGGAATTCACCCCTCCACTTT.

This sequence joins TRBV20-1 and TRBJ2-3; 8 bases line up with TRBD2. The V gene end was trimmed by 5 bases and the J gene end by 2 bases; junction bases not matched to a gene: 12. In germline, CDR1 is DFQATT, CDR2 SNEGSKA (reference sequence). The CDR3 is 16 amino acids. The DNA of the CDR3 is TGCAGTGCTCCCGAATACCGGGAGGGCCACACAGATACGCAGTATTTT. Translated: CSAPEYREGHTDTQYF.

This clonotype showed up just a few times. The chain has TRBV7-2 and TRBJ1-4; tentatively, D is TRBD1 (6 bases). Germline lookup yields CDR1 SGHTA and CDR2 FQGNSA. Trimming removed 5 bases at V and 7 bases at J, with 14 bases between. This CDR3 region has 14 residues. CDR3: CASSPGAFGEKLFF. The CDR3 region has the DNA TGTGCCAGCAGCCCAGGGGCGTTTGGTGAAAAACTGTTTTTT.

The rearrangement uses TRBV4-2 and TRBJ2-2; D is uncertain. The CDR3 is made up of 14 amino acids. Germline V lookup: CDR1 LGHNA, CDR2 YNFKEQ. V lost 2 bases and J lost 6, with 10 bases in between. The chain's CDR3 is CASSQLSGSGELFF. DNA for the CDR3: TGTGCCAGCAGCCAACTTTCTGGCTCCGGGGAGCTGTTTTTT.

This clonotype has a handful of counts. A junction boundary mismatches the germline segment, possibly from a read error. CDR3 coding DNA: TGCGCCAGCAGTAGGAGCACAGATACGCAGTATTTT. Protein product: CASSRSTDTQYF. The chain couples TRBV7-2 to TRBJ2-3, with unresolved D. Germline V gene data show CDR1 as SGHTA and CDR2 as FQGNSA. The CDR3 runs 12 residues.

J is TRBJ1-5 and V is TRBV6-2 or TRBV6-3; D gene uncertain. V lost 2 bases to trimming and J lost 0 bases, with 8 bases between them. The CDR3 consists of 15 residues. Germline loops: CDR1 MNHEY, CDR2 SVGEGT. CDR3 in amino acids: CASSYTELSNQPQHF. In nucleotides, the CDR3 is TGTGCCAGCAGTTACACAGAGCTTAGCAATCAGCCCCAGCATTTT.